The sample holds a few counts of the clone carrying this T cell receptor (beta chain). Its antigen is not known. This record comes from a study of shared clonotypes between healthy human individuals. Study-level points and caveats: Shared across a handful of donors were around 5% of the naive CD4 clonotypes.

Per the study methods: ImmunoSEQ output lacked quality scores and full-length reads, limiting matched filtering. The table came from immunoSEQ multiplex PCR; TCRdb's copy has only in-frame clones and leaves some out. V and J calls plus clone size are reproduced from that table; the DNA served to infer D and trimming. The table shows 900,000 to 1,200,000 clones, with approximately 78% occurring only once. Negatively enriched CD4+ T cells were divided by CD45RA into naive and memory. Germline V gene data show CDR1 as MNHNY and CDR2 as SVGAGI (reference sequence). Trimming took 5 bases from V and 10 from J; bases not matched to a gene: 2. The CDR3 totals 11 residues.

Sample: memory CD4+ T cells from PBMCs. The subset denotes: CD45RA-negative fraction. The receptor was derived from a young man in good health. Some clones in this sample may be carry-over from other donors' samples. J is TRBJ1-1 and V is TRBV6-6, with 9 bases matching TRBD1. The CDR3 reads CASSRQGGAFF. CDR3 nucleotide sequence: TGTGCCAGCAGTCGACAGGGGGGAGCTTTCTTT.